A selection of T cell receptor beta chains follows, all from one sample in a study of CD8 T cells in Susac syndrome. TCRdb redid the calling of the immunoSEQ multiplex PCR reads with MiXCR, one entry per CDR3 protein. The sample has more than 200,000 distinct CDR3 sequences; approximately 94% are singletons. Source material: CD4+ T cells from PBMCs. The receptors shown here come from a human donor with Susac syndrome. Each CDR3 is given with its conserved first and last residue. The D gene is left open where the match is weak. Not every row has a clone size; where given, it reads once, few, many or a size class.

clone_size d_call j_call v_call cdr3_aa cdr3_nt
- - TRBJ1-2 TRBV27 CASSLLQMGYGYTF TGTGCCAGCAGTTTACTACAGATGGGCTATGGCTACACCTTC
- TRBD2 TRBJ2-1 TRBV12-3/TRBV12-4 CASSHTSGGYNEQFF TGTGCCAGCAGCCATACTAGCGGGGGCTACAATGAGCAGTTCTTC
- - TRBJ1-2 TRBV30 CAWRKYGIDYGYTF TGTGCCTGGAGAAAGTACGGGATAGACTATGGCTACACCTTC
- TRBD1 TRBJ2-1 TRBV20-1 CSATSGTGSGGEQFF TGCAGTGCCACGTCCGGGACAGGGAGTGGTGGTGAGCAGTTCTTC
few - TRBJ1-6 TRBV5-1 CASSLTDGRNSPLHF TGCGCCAGCAGCCTGACAGACGGCCGGAATTCACCCCTCCACTTT
- TRBD2 TRBJ2-3 TRBV10-3 CAIRDLSGGYTDTQYF TGTGCCATCAGAGACCTTAGCGGGGGCTACACAGATACGCAGTATTTT
- TRBD1 TRBJ1-4 TRBV7-2 CASSLGWAGSDRASEKLFF TGTGCCAGCAGCTTGGGCTGGGCGGGGTCAGACAGGGCTAGTGAAAAACTGTTTTTT
few TRBD1 TRBJ2-7 TRBV5-1 CASSSGQGKVDEQYF TGCGCCAGCAGCTCGGGACAGGGAAAGGTGGACGAGCAGTACTTC
- TRBD1 TRBJ2-7 TRBV29-1 CSVRTGDGKQYF TGCAGCGTCCGGACAGGGGACGGGAAGCAGTACTTC
- - TRBJ1-2 TRBV5-1 CASSQSTDSDYGYTF TGCGCCAGCAGCCAATCTACGGATTCGGACTATGGCTACACCTTC
- - TRBJ2-7 TRBV27 CASSLQTSDEQYF TGTGCCAGCAGTTTACAAACGAGCGACGAGCAGTACTTC
- - TRBJ2-6 TRBV3-1 CASSQDASSGANVLTF TGTGCCAGCAGCCAAGATGCAAGCTCTGGGGCCAACGTCCTGACTTTC
- - TRBJ2-1 TRBV9 CASSVGSVLGNEQFF TGTGCCAGCAGCGTAGGATCGGTCCTGGGCAATGAGCAGTTCTTC
- - TRBJ1-6 TRBV10-3 CAISEPGHGESPLHF TGTGCCATCAGTGAACCGGGACACGGGGAATCACCCCTCCACTTT
- TRBD1 TRBJ1-2 TRBV7-9 CASSVRQGGYTF TGTGCCAGCAGCGTTCGACAGGGAGGCTACACCTTC
- - TRBJ2-1 TRBV4-2 CASSQDLLAPNEQFF TGTGCCAGCAGCCAAGATCTCCTAGCGCCCAATGAGCAGTTCTTC
- TRBD1 TRBJ2-7 TRBV24-1 CATSSRTGYSNEQYF TGTGCCACCAGTTCCAGGACAGGGTATTCCAACGAGCAGTACTTC
- - TRBJ2-1 TRBV6-5 CASSSPAGSKFF TGTGCCAGCAGTTCCCCCGCAGGGTCCAAATTCTTC
- TRBD1 TRBJ1-5 TRBV20-1 CSAIIKTGGGQPQHF TGCAGTGCTATAATCAAAACAGGGGGCGGTCAGCCCCAGCATTTT
- - TRBJ1-1 TRBV6-5 CASSYSSELQEPTEAFF TGTGCCAGCAGTTACTCCAGCGAATTACAGGAACCCACTGAAGCTTTCTTT